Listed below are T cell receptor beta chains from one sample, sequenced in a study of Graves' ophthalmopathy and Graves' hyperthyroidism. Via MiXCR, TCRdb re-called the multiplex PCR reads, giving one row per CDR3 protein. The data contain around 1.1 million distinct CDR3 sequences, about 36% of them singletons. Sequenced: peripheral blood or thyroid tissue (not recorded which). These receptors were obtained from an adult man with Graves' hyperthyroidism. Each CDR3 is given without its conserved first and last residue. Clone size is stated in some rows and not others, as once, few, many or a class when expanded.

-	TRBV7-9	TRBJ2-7	ASSLVVGSNTGELY
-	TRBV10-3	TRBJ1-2	AISEVPGQAL
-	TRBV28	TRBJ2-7	ASSLFLRGSYEQY
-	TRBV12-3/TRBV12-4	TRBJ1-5	ASKPTGDWAYEH
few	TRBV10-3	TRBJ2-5	ASSPGTSGTLGETQY
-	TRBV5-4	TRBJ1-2	TSRPRDLDYGYT
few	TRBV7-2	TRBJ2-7	ASSLENAGAYEQY
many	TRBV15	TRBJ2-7	ATSTNKALREQY
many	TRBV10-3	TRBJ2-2	AISSGLANTGELF
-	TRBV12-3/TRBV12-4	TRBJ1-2	ASSGSGGQGGGYT
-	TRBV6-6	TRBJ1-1	ASRQGFYTEAF
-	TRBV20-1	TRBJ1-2	SASPTTNYGYT
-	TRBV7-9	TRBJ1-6	ASRGQGLPLH
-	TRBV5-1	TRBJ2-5	ASSPHGTAKETQY
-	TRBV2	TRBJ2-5	ASSWTTGSEQPQY